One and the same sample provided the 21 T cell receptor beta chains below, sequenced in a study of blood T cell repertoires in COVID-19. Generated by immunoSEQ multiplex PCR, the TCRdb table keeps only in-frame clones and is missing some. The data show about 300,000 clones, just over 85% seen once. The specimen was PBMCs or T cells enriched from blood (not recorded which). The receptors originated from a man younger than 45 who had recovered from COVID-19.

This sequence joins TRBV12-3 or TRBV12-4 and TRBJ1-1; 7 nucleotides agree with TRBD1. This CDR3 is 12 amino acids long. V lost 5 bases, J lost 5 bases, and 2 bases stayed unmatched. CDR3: CASSQQGTEAFF. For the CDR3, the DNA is TGTGCCAGCAGTCAACAGGGGACTGAAGCTTTCTTT.

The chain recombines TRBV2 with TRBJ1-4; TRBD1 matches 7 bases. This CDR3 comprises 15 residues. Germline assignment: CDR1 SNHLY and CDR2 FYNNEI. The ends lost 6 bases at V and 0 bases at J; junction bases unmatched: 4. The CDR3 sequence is CASSKGTATNEKLFF. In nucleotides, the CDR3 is TGTGCCAGCAGCAAGGGGACAGCAACTAATGAAAAACTGTTTTTT.

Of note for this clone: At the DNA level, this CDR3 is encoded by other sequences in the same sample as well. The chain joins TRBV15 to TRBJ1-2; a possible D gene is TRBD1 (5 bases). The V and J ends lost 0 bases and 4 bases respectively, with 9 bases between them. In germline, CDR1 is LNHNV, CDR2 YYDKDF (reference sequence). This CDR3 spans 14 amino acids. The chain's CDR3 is CATSRDRGSYGYTF. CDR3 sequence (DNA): TGTGCCACCAGCAGAGATAGGGGCTCCTATGGCTACACCTTC.

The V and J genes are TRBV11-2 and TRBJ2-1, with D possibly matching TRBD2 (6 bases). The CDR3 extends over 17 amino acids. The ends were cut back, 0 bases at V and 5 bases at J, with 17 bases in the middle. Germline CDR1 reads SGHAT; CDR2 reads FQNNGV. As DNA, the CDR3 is TGTGCCAGCAGCTTAGATCAGTACGCCGCGGGAAACAATGAGCAGTTCTTC. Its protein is CASSLDQYAAGNNEQFF.

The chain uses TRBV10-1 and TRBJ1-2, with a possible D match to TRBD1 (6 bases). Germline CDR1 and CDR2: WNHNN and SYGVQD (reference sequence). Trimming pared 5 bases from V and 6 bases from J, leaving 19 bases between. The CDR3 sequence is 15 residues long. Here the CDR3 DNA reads TGCGCCAGCAGTAGCAACTACAGGGATCCTCATGGCTACACCTTC. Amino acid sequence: CASSSNYRDPHGYTF.

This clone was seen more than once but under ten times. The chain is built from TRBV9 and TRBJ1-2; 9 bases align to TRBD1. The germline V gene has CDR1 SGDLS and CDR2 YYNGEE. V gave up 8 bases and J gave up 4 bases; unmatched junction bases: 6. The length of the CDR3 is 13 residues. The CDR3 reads CASQTGGSYGYTF. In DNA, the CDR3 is TGTGCCAGTCAAACAGGGGGCTCCTATGGCTACACCTTC.

The CDR3 sequence: CASSSSGTSYEQYF. As DNA, the CDR3 is TGTGCCAGCAGTTCCAGCGGGACGTCCTACGAGCAGTACTTC. The V gene is TRBV27, the J gene TRBJ2-7; 7 bases agree with TRBD2. Germline CDR1 is MNHEY and CDR2 is SMNVEV (reference sequence). This CDR3 is built from 14 residues. With 4 bases clipped from V and 1 base from J, the junction kept 4 bases outside the gene matches.

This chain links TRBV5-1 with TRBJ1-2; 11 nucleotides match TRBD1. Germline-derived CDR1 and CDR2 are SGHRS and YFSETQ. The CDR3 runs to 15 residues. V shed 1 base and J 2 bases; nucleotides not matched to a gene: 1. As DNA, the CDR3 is TGCGCCAGCAGCTTGTGGACAGGGGGCAACTATGGCTACACCTTC. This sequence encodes CASSLWTGGNYGYTF.

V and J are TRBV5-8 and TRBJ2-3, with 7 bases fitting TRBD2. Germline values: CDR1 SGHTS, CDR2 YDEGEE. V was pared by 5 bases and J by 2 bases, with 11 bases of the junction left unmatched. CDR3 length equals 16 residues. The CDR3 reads CASRIGRGVFTDTQYF. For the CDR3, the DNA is TGTGCCAGCAGGATTGGTCGGGGGGTGTTCACAGATACGCAGTATTTT.

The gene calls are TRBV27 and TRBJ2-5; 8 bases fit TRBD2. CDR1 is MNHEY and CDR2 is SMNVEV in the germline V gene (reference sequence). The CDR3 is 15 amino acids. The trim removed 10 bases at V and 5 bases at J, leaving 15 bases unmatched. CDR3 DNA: TGTGCCACGACTATCGAACCGGGAGGGCAGGAGACCCAGTACTTC. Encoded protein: CATTIEPGGQETQYF.

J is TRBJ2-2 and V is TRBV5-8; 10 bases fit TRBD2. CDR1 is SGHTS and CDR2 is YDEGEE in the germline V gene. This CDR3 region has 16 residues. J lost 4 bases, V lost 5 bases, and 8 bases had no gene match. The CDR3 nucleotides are TGTGCCAGCAGACCCCCTAGCGGGAGTTTCACCGGGGAGCTGTTTTTT. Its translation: CASRPPSGSFTGELFF.

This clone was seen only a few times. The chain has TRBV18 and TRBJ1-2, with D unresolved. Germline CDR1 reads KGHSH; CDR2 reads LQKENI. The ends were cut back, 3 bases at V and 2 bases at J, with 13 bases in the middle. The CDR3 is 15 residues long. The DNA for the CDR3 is TGTGCCAGCTCACCGGCGGCCGATATAAACTATGGCTACACCTTC. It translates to CASSPAADINYGYTF.

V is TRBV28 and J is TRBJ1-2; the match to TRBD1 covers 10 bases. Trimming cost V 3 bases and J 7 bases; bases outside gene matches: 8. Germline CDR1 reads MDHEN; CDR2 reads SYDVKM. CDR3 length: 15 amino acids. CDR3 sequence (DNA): TGTGCCAGCAGTTTGAGTGACAGGGGGCTTGGTGGCTACACCTTC. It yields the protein CASSLSDRGLGGYTF.

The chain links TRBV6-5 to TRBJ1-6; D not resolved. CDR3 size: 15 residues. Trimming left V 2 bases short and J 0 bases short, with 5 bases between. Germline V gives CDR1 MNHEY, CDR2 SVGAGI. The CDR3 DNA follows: TGTGCCAGCAGTTACCGGGGCTCCTATAATTCACCCCTCCACTTT. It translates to CASSYRGSYNSPLHF.

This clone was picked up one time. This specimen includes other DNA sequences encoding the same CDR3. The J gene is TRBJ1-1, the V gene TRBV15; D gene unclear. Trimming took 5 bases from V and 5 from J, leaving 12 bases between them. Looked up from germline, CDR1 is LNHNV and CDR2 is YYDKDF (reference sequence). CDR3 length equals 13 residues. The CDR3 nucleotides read TGTGCCACCAGCCGTCGGGGAGGAACTGAAGCTTTCTTT. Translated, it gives CATSRRGGTEAFF.

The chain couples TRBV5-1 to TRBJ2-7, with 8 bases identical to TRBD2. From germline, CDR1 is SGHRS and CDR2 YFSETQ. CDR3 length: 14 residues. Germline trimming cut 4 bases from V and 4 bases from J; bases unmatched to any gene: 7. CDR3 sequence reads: CASSPGVAGYEQYF. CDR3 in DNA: TGCGCCAGCAGCCCCGGTGTAGCGGGGTACGAGCAGTACTTC.

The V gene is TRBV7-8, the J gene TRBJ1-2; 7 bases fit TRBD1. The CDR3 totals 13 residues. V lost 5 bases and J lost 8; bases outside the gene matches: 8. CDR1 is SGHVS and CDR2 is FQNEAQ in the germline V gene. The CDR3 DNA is TGTGCCAGCAGCCGTGACAGGGTCCGCGGCTACACCTTC. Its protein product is CASSRDRVRGYTF.

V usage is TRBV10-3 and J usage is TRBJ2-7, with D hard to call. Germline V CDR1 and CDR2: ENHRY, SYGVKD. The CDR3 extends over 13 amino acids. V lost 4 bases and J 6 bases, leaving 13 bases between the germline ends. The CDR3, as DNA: TGTGCCATCAGTGTCTCAGAAGGCGGCGAGCAGTACTTC. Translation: CAISVSEGGEQYF.

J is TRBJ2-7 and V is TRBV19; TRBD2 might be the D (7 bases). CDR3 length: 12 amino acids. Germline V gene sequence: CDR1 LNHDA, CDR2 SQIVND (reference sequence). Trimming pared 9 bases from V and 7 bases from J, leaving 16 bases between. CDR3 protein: CASEGGAREQYF. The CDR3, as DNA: TGTGCCAGCGAAGGGGGGGCGCGGGAGCAGTACTTC.

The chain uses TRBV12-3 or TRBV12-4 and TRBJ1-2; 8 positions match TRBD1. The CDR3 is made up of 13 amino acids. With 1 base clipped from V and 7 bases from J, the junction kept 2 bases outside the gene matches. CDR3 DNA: TGTGCCAGCAGTTTAGGGACAGGGCTTGGCTACACCTTC. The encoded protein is CASSLGTGLGYTF.

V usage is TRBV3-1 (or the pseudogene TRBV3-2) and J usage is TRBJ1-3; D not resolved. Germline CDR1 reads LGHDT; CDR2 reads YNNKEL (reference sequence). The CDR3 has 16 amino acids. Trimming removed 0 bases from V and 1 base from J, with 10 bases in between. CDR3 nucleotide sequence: TGTGCCAGCAGCCAAGAGGCCGGAGGATCTGGAAACACCATATATTTT. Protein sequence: CASSQEAGGSGNTIYF.